The 9 T cell receptor beta chains reported below all come from one sample, sequenced in a study of CD8+ T cells in alopecia areata. Treatment denoted: oral pan-JAK inhibitor, 5-10 mg twice daily. Following extraction, RNA underwent reverse transcription to cDNA, which served as the sequencing template. The data were produced by immunoSEQ multiplex PCR, yet TCRdb's version contains in-frame clones alone and is incomplete. This table has 190,000 or so clones, roughly three fifths appearing once. The sequenced sample was CD8+ T cells sorted from blood, obtained at week 24, from a patient treated with tofacitinib. These receptors all come from a human donor with alopecia areata.

The chain combines TRBV29-1 with TRBJ2-7; 8 bases fit TRBD1. After removal of 4 bases from V and 3 bases from J, the junction contained 8 bases not matched to a gene. CDR3 length: 14 residues. Germline V gene lookup returns CDR1 SQVTM and CDR2 ANQGSEA. The DNA of the CDR3 is TGCAGCGTTGGAAGGACAGGGCCGGGCTACGAGCAGTACTTC. It encodes CSVGRTGPGYEQYF.

The chain is built from TRBV13 and TRBJ2-3; D might be TRBD1 (6 bases). Germline assignment: CDR1 PRHDT and CDR2 FYEKMQ (reference sequence). V lost 4 bases and J lost 1, with 9 bases in between. The length of the CDR3 is 14 residues. CDR3 DNA sequence: TGTGCCAGCAGCTCTCGACAGGGCACAGATACGCAGTATTTT. Its protein product is CASSSRQGTDTQYF.

V and J are TRBV5-1 and TRBJ1-1; 7 bases are shared with TRBD1. The V and J ends lost 0 bases and 6 bases, in that order; junction bases with no gene match: 11. CDR1 is SGHRS and CDR2 is YFSETQ in the germline V gene. This CDR3 spans 16 amino acids. The CDR3 nucleotides are TGCGCCAGCAGCTTGGACCCAGGGGGACGTACCGCTGAAGCTTTCTTT. Translated: CASSLDPGGRTAEAFF.

On this clone itself: This sample also contains other DNA sequences that code for the same CDR3. The gene calls are TRBV19 and TRBJ1-5; D is ambiguous. The germline gives CDR1 LNHDA, CDR2 SQIVND (reference sequence). V lost 1 base and J 6 bases, leaving 4 bases between the germline ends. The CDR3 extends over 12 amino acids. CDR3 nucleotides: TGTGCCAGTAGTATAGGTGGTCAGCCCCAGCATTTT. Translation: CASSIGGQPQHF.

This chain joins TRBV5-1 and TRBJ1-1, with 11 bases matching TRBD1. V shed 0 bases and J 4 bases; nucleotides not matched to a gene: 5. The CDR3 totals 16 residues. From germline, CDR1 is SGHRS and CDR2 YFSETQ. CDR3 sequence: CASSLAGTGGSTEAFF. CDR3 DNA sequence: TGCGCCAGCAGCTTGGCAGGGACAGGGGGGAGCACTGAAGCTTTCTTT.

The chain joins TRBV2 to TRBJ1-2; D is possibly TRBD1 (6 bases). Germline V gene sequence: CDR1 SNHLY, CDR2 FYNNEI. The CDR3 totals 14 residues. Trimming stripped 6 bases from V and 4 bases from J, with 15 bases between. This CDR3 reads CASSMSETGYGYTF. The CDR3 DNA reads as TGTGCCAGCAGCATGTCTGAGACAGGCTATGGCTACACCTTC.

This clone was detected only a few times. The CDR3 reads CASSQDAGLRDQPQHF. In DNA form, the CDR3 reads TGCGCCAGCAGCCAAGACGCGGGTTTGAGGGATCAGCCCCAGCATTTT. The chain couples TRBV4-1 to TRBJ1-5; D gene unclear. The V and J ends lost 0 bases and 5 bases respectively, with 14 bases between them. The CDR3 extends over 16 amino acids. The germline CDR1 and CDR2 sequences are MGHRA and YSYEKL.

As for this clone: Additional DNA sequences in this sample encode the identical CDR3. The rearrangement links TRBV30 to TRBJ2-7; tentatively, D is TRBD2 (5 bases). This CDR3 comprises 11 residues. CDR1 and CDR2 (germline): GTSNPN, SVGIG (reference sequence). Trimming left V 5 bases short and J 2 bases short, with 7 bases between. The CDR3: CAWAGTYEQYF. The CDR3 coding sequence is TGTGCCTGGGCGGGTACCTACGAGCAGTACTTC.

V usage is TRBV29-1 and J usage is TRBJ1-2; D not certain. The V gene's germline CDR1 is SQVTM and CDR2 ANQGSEA. There are 11 residues in the CDR3. V lost 0 bases to trimming and J lost 5 bases, with 4 bases between them. CDR3 residues: CSVEEIYGYTF. The CDR3 region has the DNA TGCAGCGTTGAAGAGATATATGGCTACACCTTC.